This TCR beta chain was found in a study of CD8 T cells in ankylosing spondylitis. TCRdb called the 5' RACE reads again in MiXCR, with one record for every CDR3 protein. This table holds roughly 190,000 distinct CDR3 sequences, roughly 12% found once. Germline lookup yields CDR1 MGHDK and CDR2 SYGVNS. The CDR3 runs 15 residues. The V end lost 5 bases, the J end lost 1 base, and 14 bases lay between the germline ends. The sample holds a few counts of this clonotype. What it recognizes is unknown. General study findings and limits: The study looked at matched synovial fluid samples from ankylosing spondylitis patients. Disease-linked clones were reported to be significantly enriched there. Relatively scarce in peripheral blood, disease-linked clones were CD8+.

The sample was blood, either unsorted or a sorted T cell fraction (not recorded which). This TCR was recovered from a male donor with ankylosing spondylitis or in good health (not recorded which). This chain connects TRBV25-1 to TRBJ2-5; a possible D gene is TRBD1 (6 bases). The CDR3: CASSKPDRPQETQYF. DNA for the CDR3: TGTGCCAGCAGTAAACCCGACAGGCCCCAAGAGACCCAGTACTTC.